The clone carrying this TCR beta chain showed up just a few times. Each CDR3 protein is one row after TCRdb ran MiXCR on the RT-PCR reads. Of 600,000 to 850,000 distinct CDR3 sequences in the sample, less than 15% were seen once. This CDR3 comprises 14 residues. Germline CDR1 KGHSH, CDR2 LQKENI. The V end was cut by 2 bases, the J end by 3 bases, with 11 bases between. The data stem from a study of response to subunit inactivated influenza vaccine. Sequences were derived from PBMCs from blood, sampled 14 to 15 days before vaccination. The V gene is TRBV18, the J gene TRBJ2-7; D might be TRBD2 (6 bases). The TCR originated in a man aged 50 to 60 who received an inactivated influenza vaccine. CDR3 sequence (DNA): TGTGCCAGCTCACCAACCGGGACTTTCTACGAGCAGTACTTC. Protein: CASSPTGTFYEQYF.